The T cell receptor (beta chain) under discussion was sequenced for a study of pediatric ulcerative colitis. Across the whole study: Several patients showed pancolitis and two showed left-sided colitis.

Comments on this clone: No antigen is known for it.

The blood sample was taken during the colonoscopy visit. Sequenced by immunoSEQ multiplex PCR; TCRdb stores in-frame clones only, minus some. Of 65,000 or so clones listed, 86% are singletons. Study results and caveats: Acute severe colitis showed lower rectal diversity from clonal expansions. Blood-rectal clonal overlap within each person was significantly higher in ulcerative colitis patients than controls.

This clonotype was sampled from a boy younger than 18 with severe ulcerative colitis. Sequencing input: blood.

CDR3 sequence: CASSLTSGSAGEQFF. CDR3 in DNA: TGTGCCAGCAGTCTGACTAGCGGGAGCGCGGGCGAGCAGTTCTTC. The chain uses TRBV5-4 and TRBJ2-1, with TRBD2 matching 12 bases. The CDR3 sequence is 15 residues long. After removal of 5 bases from V and 10 bases from J, the junction contained 10 bases not matched to a gene. In germline, CDR1 is SGHNT, CDR2 YYREEE (reference sequence).